The 24 T cell receptor beta chains below come from one sample, sequenced in a study of CD8 T cells in Susac syndrome. RNA amounts of roughly 0.5 to 1 ug underwent reverse transcription with random hexamers. MiXCR was run by TCRdb on the immunoSEQ multiplex PCR reads, yielding one entry per CDR3 protein. The sample shows fewer than 250,000 distinct CDR3 sequences, 85% to 95% of them seen only once. Input material: CD4+ T cells from PBMCs. Every receptor here comes from a human donor in good health.

This clonotype was observed a single time. This chain joins TRBV7-2 and TRBJ1-3, with D maybe TRBD1 (5 bases). Germline loops: CDR1 SGHTA, CDR2 FQGNSA. The CDR3 spans 13 residues. Trimming stripped 5 bases from V and 4 bases from J, with 9 bases between. CDR3 amino acids: CASSPGRGNTIYF. The CDR3 DNA follows: TGTGCCAGCAGCCCGGGACGGGGAAACACCATATATTTT.

J is TRBJ1-1 and V is TRBV13; no reliable D call. Trimming took off 2 bases at V and 1 base at J, with 8 bases between the two ends. Germline V gene sequence: CDR1 PRHDT, CDR2 FYEKMQ (reference sequence). The CDR3 covers 14 residues. The CDR3 DNA sequence: TGTGCCAGCAGCTTACAGCCGCAGAACACTGAAGCTTTCTTT. As protein: CASSLQPQNTEAFF.

This chain links TRBV5-6 with TRBJ1-1, with TRBD1 as a possible D gene (5 bases). CDR3 length: 14 amino acids. The V and J ends lost 5 bases and 6 bases respectively, with 17 bases between them. CDR1 is SGHDT and CDR2 is YYEEEE in the germline V gene. The CDR3: CASSRVGAGAEAFF. Written as DNA, the CDR3 is TGTGCCAGCAGTCGCGTTGGGGCCGGAGCTGAAGCTTTCTTT.

J is TRBJ1-1 and V is TRBV29-1, with D hard to call. Germline CDR1 SQVTM, CDR2 ANQGSEA. This CDR3 is 11 amino acids long. Trimming shortened V by 7 bases and J by 4 bases, and 10 bases separated the two germline ends. Here the CDR3 DNA reads TGCAGCGCCGGACGGGGCACTGAAGCTTTCTTT. Translated: CSAGRGTEAFF.

The CDR3 region has the DNA TGTGCCAGCAGCTTACGGGGGGGATACAATCAGCCCCAGCATTTT. Protein: CASSLRGGYNQPQHF. The chain is built from TRBV7-2 and TRBJ1-5, with TRBD1 as a possible D gene (5 bases). This CDR3 has 15 residues. CDR1 SGHTA and CDR2 FQGNSA come from the germline V gene. V was shortened by 2 bases and J by 3 bases, with 11 bases between the two germline ends.

The rearrangement uses TRBV28 and TRBJ1-2, with D hard to call. The CDR3 extends over 15 amino acids. The germline V and J ends were trimmed by 4 bases and 7 bases, with 19 bases remaining between them. The germline V gene encodes CDR1 MDHEN and CDR2 SYDVKM. The CDR3 loop reads CASSSAEGKASGYTF. CDR3 bases: TGTGCCAGCAGTTCAGCGGAAGGGAAGGCCTCTGGCTACACCTTC.

This chain links TRBV5-1 with TRBJ1-1; possible D gene TRBD1, 5 bases. CDR3 length: 14 amino acids. Trimming removed 4 bases at V and 6 bases at J, with 16 bases between. Germline CDR1 is SGHRS and CDR2 is YFSETQ. The chain's CDR3 is CASSGGARGAEAFF. CDR3 coding DNA: TGCGCCAGCAGCGGCGGTGCCCGGGGGGCTGAAGCTTTCTTT.

The genes are TRBV3-1 and TRBJ1-5, with 7 bases matching TRBD1. Germline-derived CDR1 and CDR2 are LGHDT and YNNKEL (reference sequence). J lost 6 bases, V lost 0 bases, and 8 bases had no gene match. The CDR3 has 16 amino acids. CDR3 nucleotide sequence: TGTGCCAGCAGCCAAGATCCAGGGGGGTTCGGTCAGCCCCAGCATTTT. Translation: CASSQDPGGFGQPQHF.

The chain combines TRBV20-1 with TRBJ2-3; tentatively, D is TRBD2 (5 bases). Germline CDR1 is DFQATT and CDR2 is SNEGSKA (reference sequence). The V end lost 1 base, the J end lost 0 bases, and 8 bases lay between the germline ends. The CDR3 covers 14 residues. The CDR3 reads CSARVGVSTDTQYF. CDR3 nucleotides: TGCAGTGCTAGAGTCGGGGTGAGCACAGATACGCAGTATTTT.

The V gene is TRBV5-6, the J gene TRBJ2-1; TRBD2 matches at 8 bases. After removal of 0 bases from V and 12 bases from J, the junction contained 5 bases not matched to a gene. Germline CDR1 SGHDT, CDR2 YYEEEE. This CDR3 has 13 amino acids. Here the CDR3 DNA reads TGTGCCAGCAGCTTGGAGAGGCTAGCGGGGCAGTTCTTC. Translated, it gives CASSLERLAGQFF.

The chain uses TRBV20-1 and TRBJ2-1, with 7 nucleotides matching TRBD2. V trimming: 5 bases; J trimming: 5 bases; junction bases outside the gene matches: 15. This CDR3 has 16 residues. Germline CDR1 reads DFQATT; CDR2 reads SNEGSKA (reference sequence). CDR3 DNA: TGCAGTGCTTCCCCCGCGGGAGCGGGGTTCCACAATGAGCAGTTCTTC. Translated: CSASPAGAGFHNEQFF.

This chain connects TRBV3-1 to TRBJ2-3, with 12 bases that match TRBD2. CDR3 length: 16 amino acids. CDR1 and CDR2 from the germline V gene are LGHDT and YNNKEL (reference sequence). Trimming took 6 bases from V and 2 from J; bases not matched to a gene: 6. CDR3 DNA sequence: TGTGCCAGCAGTACGAGACTAGCGGGGGCCACAGATACGCAGTATTTT. The encoded protein is CASSTRLAGATDTQYF.

The chain couples TRBV7-2 to TRBJ1-4; D not certain. Germline CDR1 reads SGHTA; CDR2 reads FQGNSA. The CDR3 covers 13 residues. The CDR3 DNA reads as TGTGCATCCTCCAGGATCTCTAATGAAAAACTGTTTTTT. Its translation: CASSRISNEKLFF.

This clonotype was seen once. The chain couples TRBV5-1 to TRBJ1-2, with a tentative D call TRBD1 (5 bases). Trimming shortened V by 5 bases and J by 8 bases, and 13 bases separated the two germline ends. This CDR3 is 12 amino acids long. Germline CDR1 SGHRS, CDR2 YFSETQ. The CDR3 DNA is TGCGCCAGCAGAGAATCTGGGGGAGGCTACACCTTC. Its protein is CASRESGGGYTF.

The chain uses TRBV7-2 and TRBJ1-4; D is perhaps TRBD1 (5 bases). Trimming stripped 0 bases from V and 2 bases from J, with 10 bases between. The CDR3 is 16 amino acids. The germline CDR1 and CDR2 sequences are SGHTA and FQGNSA. The CDR3 protein is CASSLALAGTNEKLFF. As DNA, the CDR3 is TGTGCCAGCAGCTTAGCCTTGGCAGGGACTAATGAAAAACTGTTTTTT.

The chain is built from TRBV6-2 or TRBV6-3 and TRBJ2-2; TRBD2 matches at 11 bases. Germline V lookup: CDR1 MNHEY, CDR2 SVGEGT. CDR3 length: 17 residues. V shed 6 bases, J shed 0 bases, and the junction held 6 bases outside the gene matches. The CDR3 region has the DNA TGTGCCAGCAGCGGGACTAGCGGCAGGTCGAACACCGGGGAGCTGTTTTTT. It translates to CASSGTSGRSNTGELFF.

The chain links TRBV7-9 to TRBJ2-4; possibly TRBD1 or TRBD2 for D (6 bases each). Trimming removed 5 bases at V and 8 bases at J, with 10 bases between. CDR1 and CDR2 from the germline V gene are SEHNR and FQNEAQ (reference sequence). There are 12 residues in the CDR3. This CDR3 is CASSPGADIQYF. The CDR3 DNA reads TGTGCCAGCAGCCCGGGGGCGGACATTCAGTACTTC.

The chain couples TRBV28 to TRBJ1-2, with 7 bases fitting TRBD1. The length of the CDR3 is 15 residues. Looked up from germline, CDR1 is MDHEN and CDR2 is SYDVKM. V dropped 6 bases and J dropped 0; count of bases not matched to a gene: 7. The CDR3 sequence is CASRTGTEANYGYTF. CDR3 in DNA: TGTGCCAGCAGGACCGGGACAGAAGCTAACTATGGCTACACCTTC.

The J gene is TRBJ1-1, the V gene TRBV3-1, with D unresolved. The CDR3 has 13 residues. Trimming shortened V by 1 base and J by 6 bases, and 9 bases separated the two germline ends. CDR1 is LGHDT, CDR2 YNNKEL, per germline (reference sequence). This CDR3 reads CASSQVASSEAFF. The CDR3 DNA follows: TGTGCCAGCAGCCAAGTCGCCAGCTCTGAAGCTTTCTTT.

DNA of the CDR3: TGCGCCAGCAGTAGGGCTAATGAAAAACTGTTTTTT. Translated: CASSRANEKLFF. The V call is TRBV4-1, the J call TRBJ1-4; D is unresolved. The CDR3 runs 12 residues. The germline gives CDR1 MGHRA, CDR2 YSYEKL. V lost 6 bases to trimming and J lost 3 bases, with 5 bases between them.

This chain links TRBV7-2 with TRBJ2-3; 11 nucleotides line up with TRBD1. The junction had 0 bases not matched to a gene; V was cut back by 0 bases and J by 1 base. The CDR3 is 16 amino acids. Looked up from germline, CDR1 is SGHTA and CDR2 is FQGNSA. CDR3 nucleotides: TGTGCCAGCAGCTTAGCGGGACAGGGGGGCACAGATACGCAGTATTTT. Protein: CASSLAGQGGTDTQYF.

The chain combines TRBV18 with TRBJ1-1; 9 nucleotides match TRBD1. The CDR3 contains 19 residues. CDR1 KGHSH and CDR2 LQKENI come from the germline V gene. The trim removed 3 bases at V and 4 bases at J, leaving 18 bases unmatched. The CDR3 DNA follows: TGTGCCAGCTCACCTAAACGGACAGGGGTCGGAATAATGGGCACTGAAGCTTTCTTT. Translation: CASSPKRTGVGIMGTEAFF.

CDR3 sequence reads: CASSNSGGARGEQFF. CDR3 nucleotide sequence: TGTGCCAGCAGCAATAGCGGGGGGGCCAGGGGTGAGCAGTTCTTC. The chain couples TRBV7-6 to TRBJ2-1, with 11 positions matching TRBD2. This CDR3 has 15 amino acids. Germline V gene data show CDR1 as SGHVS and CDR2 as FNYEAQ. The trim removed 5 bases at V and 9 bases at J, leaving 9 bases unmatched.

The V gene is TRBV20-1, the J gene TRBJ1-5; possible D gene TRBD1, 6 bases. This CDR3 is 14 amino acids long. V lost 6 bases to trimming and J lost 3 bases, with 15 bases between them. CDR1 and CDR2 from the germline V gene are DFQATT and SNEGSKA (reference sequence). CDR3 amino acids: CSAKNDRYNQPQHF. The DNA for the CDR3 is TGCAGTGCAAAGAATGACAGGTACAATCAGCCCCAGCATTTT.